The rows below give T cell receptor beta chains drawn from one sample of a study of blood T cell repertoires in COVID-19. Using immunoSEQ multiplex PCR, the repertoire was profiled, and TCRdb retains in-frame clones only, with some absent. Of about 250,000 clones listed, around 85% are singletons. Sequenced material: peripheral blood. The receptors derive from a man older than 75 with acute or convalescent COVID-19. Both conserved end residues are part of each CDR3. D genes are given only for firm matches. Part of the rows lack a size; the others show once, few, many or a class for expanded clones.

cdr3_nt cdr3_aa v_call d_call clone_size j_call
TGTGCCAGCAGCCAACAGGGGGGCTCTGGAAACACCATATATTTT CASSQQGGSGNTIYF TRBV4-2 TRBD1 NA TRBJ1-3
TGTGCCAGCAGTGAACGCAGGGGGCGGAATGAGCAGTTCTTC CASSERRGRNEQFF TRBV2 TRBD1 NA TRBJ2-1
TGTGCCAGCCCCCCTTCTGACAGGAGGCAATCAGATACGCAGTATTTT CASPPSDRRQSDTQYF TRBV21-1 NA NA TRBJ2-3
TGTGCCAGCTCACCAGGGACAGTCAACTCTGGAAACACCATATATTTT CASSPGTVNSGNTIYF TRBV18 TRBD1 NA TRBJ1-3
TGCGCCAGCAGTCCCGAGGGACAGGGAGGCTACGAGCAGTACTTC CASSPEGQGGYEQYF TRBV5-1 TRBD1 NA TRBJ2-7
TGTGCCAGCAGCTTAGCTTTGGAGGACAGCCGAGGCCGTAACTATGGCTACACCTTC CASSLALEDSRGRNYGYTF TRBV11-2 NA NA TRBJ1-2
TGTGCCAGCAGCGTAGCCCCACTCAATGAGCAGTTCTTC CASSVAPLNEQFF TRBV9 NA NA TRBJ2-1
TGTGCCTGGAGTGCCGGACAGGGGGCGCGTGGCTACACCTTC CAWSAGQGARGYTF TRBV30 TRBD1 NA TRBJ1-2
TGTGCCAGCAGCCGTCGGGAGCTCAGGGACAATGAGCAGTTCTTC CASSRRELRDNEQFF TRBV6-5 NA NA TRBJ2-1
TGTGCCAGCGCCCGGGGGACTAGCAATCAGCCCCAGCATTTT CASARGTSNQPQHF TRBV6-5 NA few TRBJ1-5
TGCGCCAGCAGCCTACAGACAGGGGGGAACACTGAAGCTTTCTTT CASSLQTGGNTEAFF TRBV5-1 TRBD1 NA TRBJ1-1
TGTGCCAGCAGTCCCTACTCTGGAAACACCATATATTTT CASSPYSGNTIYF TRBV12-3/TRBV12-4 NA NA TRBJ1-3
TGTGCCAGCAGCCGGACCGGGGGCCAAGAGACCCAGTACTTC CASSRTGGQETQYF TRBV7-2 NA NA TRBJ2-5
TGTGCCTGGAGTGGGGCCTCACCCCTCCACTTT CAWSGASPLHF TRBV30 NA NA TRBJ1-6
TGCGCCAGCAGCTTAGTAGGCGGACACCTAGGAAACACCATATATTTT CASSLVGGHLGNTIYF TRBV5-1 NA NA TRBJ1-3
TGTGCCAGCAGCTTAGTAGCGGGGGAGAACACAGATACGCAGTATTTT CASSLVAGENTDTQYF TRBV7-2 TRBD2 NA TRBJ2-3
TGTGCCAGCTCATCTCACAGTCCGGGGAGCAATCAGCCCCAGCATTTT CASSSHSPGSNQPQHF TRBV18 NA NA TRBJ1-5
TGTGCCAGTGCCCGCGGGGCAACTAATGAAAAACTGTTTTTT CASARGATNEKLFF TRBV3-1/TRBV3-2 NA NA TRBJ1-4
TGTGCCACCAGTGGAAAGAGACAGGGGAACGAGCAGTACTTC CATSGKRQGNEQYF TRBV24-1 TRBD1 few TRBJ2-7
TGTGCTTCCCAGGGGGCAGTACAGACCCAGTACTTC CASQGAVQTQYF TRBV5-8 TRBD1 NA TRBJ2-5
TGTGCCAGCAGCCCTGGGGCAGGGGGGCCCACTGAAGCTTTCTTT CASSPGAGGPTEAFF TRBV11-2 TRBD1 once TRBJ1-1
TGTGCCAGCAGTTATCAAGACAGGGTTGGAAAACTGTTTTTT CASSYQDRVGKLFF TRBV6-5 TRBD1 NA TRBJ1-4
TGTGCCATCAGTGGGGGCGACCCGGGGGGCTCCTACGAGCAGTACTTC CAISGGDPGGSYEQYF TRBV10-3 TRBD2 few TRBJ2-7
TGTGCCAGCAGCTTGAAGGGGGTTCCTAATGAAAAACTGTTTTTT CASSLKGVPNEKLFF TRBV5-6 NA NA TRBJ1-4
TGTGCCAGCTCCCAAACCCTGGGACAGCCCGGAAAGGCTAATGAAAAACTGTTTTTT CASSQTLGQPGKANEKLFF TRBV18 TRBD1 NA TRBJ1-4
TGTGCCAGCTTGCAGAACTATGGCTACACCTTC CASLQNYGYTF TRBV28 NA NA TRBJ1-2
TGTGCCAGCTCACTGGTTGGACAGGTCTCTGGAAACACCATATATTTT CASSLVGQVSGNTIYF TRBV18 TRBD1 NA TRBJ1-3
TGCAGCGTTGACCGACAGGGGTCCTATGGCTACACCTTC CSVDRQGSYGYTF TRBV29-1 TRBD1 NA TRBJ1-2
TGCAGTGCCAGTAGCGGCCACGAGCAGTACTTC CSASSGHEQYF TRBV20-1 NA NA TRBJ2-7
TGTGCCTGGAGTGTACGTCTCTGGACACAACTCTCTGGGGCCAACGTCCTGACTTTC CAWSVRLWTQLSGANVLTF TRBV30 NA NA TRBJ2-6
TGTGCCAGCAGTTCCCTCAAGCGGGGGGTTTACAATGAGCAGTTCTTC CASSSLKRGVYNEQFF TRBV6-5 TRBD2 NA TRBJ2-1
TGTGCCACCAGTGATTCCTACCCCAGGGGGAGCCAGGAAAATGAGCAGTTCTTC CATSDSYPRGSQENEQFF TRBV24-1 TRBD1 NA TRBJ2-1
TGTGCCAGCAGCTGGGCCGGGACAGGGAAGGGCTACACCTTC CASSWAGTGKGYTF TRBV5-4 TRBD1 NA TRBJ1-2
TGCGCCAGCAGCTCCCGGATGGAGACCGGCTACACCTTC CASSSRMETGYTF TRBV4-1 NA NA TRBJ1-2
TGTGCCAGCAGCGCCCGACAGGGATTCCACTATGGCTACACCTTC CASSARQGFHYGYTF TRBV5-6 TRBD1 NA TRBJ1-2
TGTGCCAGTAAGACCTCAAGGAGCAACTACAATGAGCAGTTCTTC CASKTSRSNYNEQFF TRBV19 NA NA TRBJ2-1
TGTGCCAGCACCCTCACCGACAGGGGGGCCTGGGGGCAGTACTTC CASTLTDRGAWGQYF TRBV28 TRBD1 NA TRBJ2-7
TGTGCCAGCAGTCAGGGACTAGCGTCCTCCTACGAGCAGTACTTC CASSQGLASSYEQYF TRBV2 TRBD2 NA TRBJ2-7
TGTGCTAGTGGTTTGCTCCAAGGAGGGCTAGGGGGCAATCAGCCCCAGCATTTT CASGLLQGGLGGNQPQHF TRBV12-5 NA once TRBJ1-5
TGTGCCAGCAGCACCGGACAGGGGGCGTACTATGGCTACACCTTC CASSTGQGAYYGYTF TRBV28 TRBD1 NA TRBJ1-2
TGTGCCAGCAGCGTGGGACAGGGGGCGAGGAATTCACCCCTCCACTTT CASSVGQGARNSPLHF TRBV5-6 TRBD1 NA TRBJ1-6
TGTGCCAGCACAATAGCGCGGGAGGGCAGCGAGCAGTACTTC CASTIAREGSEQYF TRBV18 TRBD2 NA TRBJ2-7
TGTGCCAGCAGGTCGGGACAGGGGCCCTACGAGCAGTACTTC CASRSGQGPYEQYF TRBV6-6 TRBD1 once TRBJ2-7
TGTGCCAGCAGCCTCCTCAGGGACACTGAAGCTTTCTTT CASSLLRDTEAFF TRBV11-3 NA NA TRBJ1-1
TGTGCCAGTAGTGAGGGGGTGGGGATCTATGGCTACACCTTC CASSEGVGIYGYTF TRBV19 NA NA TRBJ1-2
TGTGCCAGCAGTTTAGGGGGGGACAACACCATATATTTT CASSLGGDNTIYF TRBV28 NA once TRBJ1-3
TGTGCCAGCAGCGGGCCTACAGGGGGAATGAACACTGAAGCTTTCTTT CASSGPTGGMNTEAFF TRBV7-9 TRBD1 NA TRBJ1-1
TGTGCCAGCAGTTCCAGGGGCGGCCGAACCGGGGAGCTGTTTTTT CASSSRGGRTGELFF TRBV6-5 NA NA TRBJ2-2
TGCGCCGCCGGGATAGGGAGAGGCAACACTGAAGCTTTCTTT CAAGIGRGNTEAFF TRBV10-2 NA NA TRBJ1-1
TGTGCCAGCAGCCCTTACGGGAACACTGAAGCTTTCTTT CASSPYGNTEAFF TRBV9 NA once TRBJ1-1
TGTGCCACCAGCAGTGCCTGGACAGGGAGGGCCGGGGAGCTGTTTTTT CATSSAWTGRAGELFF TRBV15 NA NA TRBJ2-2
TGTGCCAGTAGTATAAAACCGTGGGCCACAGATACGCAGTATTTT CASSIKPWATDTQYF TRBV19 NA NA TRBJ2-3